This TCR beta chain was obtained from a study of long-term antiretroviral therapy in people with HIV. At the survey level, the v3.0 immunoSEQ assay was run. Sequencing aimed to cover about 40,000-50,000 T-cell genomes per sample. Generated by immunoSEQ multiplex PCR, the TCRdb table keeps only in-frame clones and is missing some. Of around 23,000 clones listed, 81% are singletons. Study observations and caveats: Clones that expanded before ART (that is, prior to treatment) dominated the repertoire at all time points.

The CDR3 is 16 amino acids. Deletions cut 2 bases from V and 1 base from J, with 15 bases between. Germline CDR1 and CDR2: MNHNS and SASEGT. Concerning this clone itself: What it binds is unknown.

This chain uses TRBV6-1 with TRBJ2-7; unclear D gene. Here the sequenced sample was unsorted PBMCs, taken 4.4 years after starting antiretroviral therapy. The source is a young man with HIV. DNA of the CDR3: TGTGCCAGCAGTGAATTGGTACGTGTCGGTTCCTACGAGCAGTACTTC. Protein sequence: CASSELVRVGSYEQYF.